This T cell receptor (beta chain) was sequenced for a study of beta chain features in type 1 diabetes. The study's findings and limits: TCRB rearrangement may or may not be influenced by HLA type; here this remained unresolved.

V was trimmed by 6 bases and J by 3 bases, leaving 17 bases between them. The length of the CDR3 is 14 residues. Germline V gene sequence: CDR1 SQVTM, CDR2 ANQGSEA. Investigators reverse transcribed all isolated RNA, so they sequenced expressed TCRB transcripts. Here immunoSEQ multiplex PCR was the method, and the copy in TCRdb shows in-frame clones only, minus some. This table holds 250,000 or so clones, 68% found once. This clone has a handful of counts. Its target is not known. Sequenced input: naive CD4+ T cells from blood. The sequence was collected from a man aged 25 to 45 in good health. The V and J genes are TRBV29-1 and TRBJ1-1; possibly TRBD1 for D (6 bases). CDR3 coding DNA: TGCAGCGTAGCCAACAGGGAGGCGGACACTGAAGCTTTCTTT. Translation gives CSVANREADTEAFF.